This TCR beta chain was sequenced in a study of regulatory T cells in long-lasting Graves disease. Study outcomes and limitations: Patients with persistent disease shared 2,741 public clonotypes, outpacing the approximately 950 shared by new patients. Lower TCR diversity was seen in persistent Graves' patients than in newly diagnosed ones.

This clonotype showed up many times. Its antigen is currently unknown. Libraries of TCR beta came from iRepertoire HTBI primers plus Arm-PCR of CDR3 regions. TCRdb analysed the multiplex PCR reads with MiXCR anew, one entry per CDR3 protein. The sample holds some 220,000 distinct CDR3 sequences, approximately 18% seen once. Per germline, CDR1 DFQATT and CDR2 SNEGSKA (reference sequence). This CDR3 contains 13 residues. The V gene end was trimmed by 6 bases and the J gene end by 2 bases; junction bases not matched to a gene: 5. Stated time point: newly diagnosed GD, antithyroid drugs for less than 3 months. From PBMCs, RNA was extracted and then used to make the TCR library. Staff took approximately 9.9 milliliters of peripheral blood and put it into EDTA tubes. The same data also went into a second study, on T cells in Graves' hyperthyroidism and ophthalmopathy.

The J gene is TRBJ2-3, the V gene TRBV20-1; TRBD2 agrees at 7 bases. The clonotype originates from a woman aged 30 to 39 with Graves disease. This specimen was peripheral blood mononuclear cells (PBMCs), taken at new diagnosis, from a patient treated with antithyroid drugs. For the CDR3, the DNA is TGCAGTGCACTGGGACTAACCACAGATACGCAGTATTTT. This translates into CSALGLTTDTQYF.